This passage covers 31 T cell receptor beta chains from one sample sequenced in a study of memory CD4+ T cells and cytomegalovirus serostatus. The sort gate was single viable CD3+CD4+CD8-CD45RO+ cells for memory CD4+ T cells. The table came from immunoSEQ multiplex PCR; TCRdb's copy has only in-frame clones and leaves some out. The table includes 35,000 to 45,000 clones, around 80% detected once. Specimen: memory CD4+ T cells from blood. The receptors derive from an adult in good health and CMV-seropositive.

The J gene is TRBJ2-1, the V gene TRBV9, with 8 bases fitting TRBD2. V lost 4 bases to trimming and J lost 4 bases; unmatched junction nucleotides: 7. Germline lookup yields CDR1 SGDLS and CDR2 YYNGEE. CDR3 length: 15 residues. CDR3 in DNA: TGTGCCAGCAGCCCCCGGTTAGCGGGATACAATGAGCAGTTCTTC. This codes for CASSPRLAGYNEQFF.

This clone showed up just a few times. This chain joins TRBV20-1 and TRBJ2-3; unclear D gene. This CDR3 is built from 11 residues. Germline V gene sequence: CDR1 DFQATT, CDR2 SNEGSKA (reference sequence). V was pared by 2 bases and J by 5 bases, with 5 bases between. CDR3: CSARLVDTQYF. The CDR3 DNA is TGCAGTGCTAGACTAGTAGATACGCAGTATTTT.

This sequence joins TRBV19 and TRBJ1-5; D not certain. The V gene lost 3 bases and the J gene lost 5 bases, with 8 bases spanning the gap. The germline V gene encodes CDR1 LNHDA and CDR2 SQIVND (reference sequence). This CDR3 spans 13 amino acids. The CDR3 is CASSMEGYQPQHF. CDR3 sequence (DNA): TGTGCCAGTAGTATGGAGGGTTATCAGCCCCAGCATTTT.

The rearrangement joins TRBV25-1 to TRBJ2-1, with 7 bases fitting TRBD2. Trimming removed 4 bases from V and 4 bases from J; junction bases left unmatched: 7. Germline CDR1 is MGHDK and CDR2 is SYGVNS. The CDR3 totals 15 residues. CDR3 bases: TGTGCCAGCAGTGGGGGGGGAGGAGGATACAATGAGCAGTTCTTC. Its protein is CASSGGGGGYNEQFF.

This chain uses TRBV18 with TRBJ1-1, with TRBD1 as a possible D gene (5 bases). Germline V gene lookup returns CDR1 KGHSH and CDR2 LQKENI. The length of the CDR3 is 13 residues. Trimming cost V 6 bases and J 3 bases, with 11 bases left between them. CDR3 bases: TGTGCCAGCTCGTCCGGGGGGGACACTGAAGCTTTCTTT. The encoded protein is CASSSGGDTEAFF. Full variable domain (remainder filled in from reference TRBV18 and TRBJ1-1): NAGVMQNPRHLVRRRGQEARLRCSPMKGHSHVYWYRQLPEEGLKFMVYLQKENIIDESGMPKERFSAEFPKEGPSILRIQQVVRGDSAAYFCASSSGGDTEAFFGQGTRLTVV.

This clone was observed once. The gene calls are TRBV20-1 and TRBJ2-7; unclear D gene. CDR1 and CDR2 from the germline V gene are DFQATT and SNEGSKA (reference sequence). V dropped 7 bases and J dropped 0 bases, with 7 bases sitting between them. The CDR3 has 11 amino acids. In DNA form, the CDR3 reads TGCAGTGTTCACCGCTCCTACGAGCAGTACTTC. Translating gives CSVHRSYEQYF.

The V gene is TRBV12-5, the J gene TRBJ1-1; 10 nucleotides agree with TRBD1. The CDR3 is 14 residues long. Trimming cost V 8 bases and J 5 bases; bases outside gene matches: 8. CDR1 LGHNT and CDR2 FRNRAP come from the germline V gene. The CDR3 here is CASMTGGAKTEAFF. For the CDR3, the DNA is TGTGCTAGTATGACAGGGGGCGCGAAAACTGAAGCTTTCTTT.

CDR3 coding DNA: TGTGCCATCAGTGAGTCGAGGACAGGGGGCGAAGGTGAGCAGTTCTTC. This codes for CAISESRTGGEGEQFF. The rearrangement joins TRBV10-3 to TRBJ2-1; TRBD1 matches at 11 bases. The CDR3 is made up of 16 amino acids. Unmatched junction bases numbered 7, after V lost 0 bases and J lost 9 bases. Germline V gene lookup returns CDR1 ENHRY and CDR2 SYGVKD.

This chain uses TRBV27 with TRBJ1-1; no firm D call. CDR3 length: 13 residues. The V and J ends lost 5 bases and 5 bases respectively, with 12 bases between them. Germline lookup yields CDR1 MNHEY and CDR2 SMNVEV (reference sequence). CDR3 DNA: TGTGCCAGCAGTCCCAGGACGGGTACTGAAGCTTTCTTT. Translation: CASSPRTGTEAFF.

Worth noting for this clone: No DNA is shown, since the ends of the CDR3 on it are uncertain; the CDR3 is the one TCRdb lists. The rearrangement links TRBV28 to TRBJ2-7; TRBD1, as called in the table, went unchecked against the DNA. The V gene's germline CDR1 is MDHEN and CDR2 SYDVKM. The CDR3 sequence runs 14 residues, both termini included. The CDR3 spells CASSSFGRGNTGHF.

This clone was seen once. The rearrangement joins TRBV7-2 to TRBJ2-3; 15 bases are a match to TRBD2. The CDR3 length is 17 residues. V dropped 5 bases and J dropped 4; count of bases not matched to a gene: 7. Germline CDR1 SGHTA, CDR2 FQGNSA. CDR3 in amino acids: CASSIGLAGGRSDTQYF. The CDR3 nucleotides read TGTGCCAGCAGCATCGGACTAGCGGGGGGGCGATCAGATACGCAGTATTTT.

This chain joins TRBV5-5 and TRBJ1-3, with 7 positions matching TRBD1. The CDR3 extends over 15 amino acids. With V trimmed by 1 base and J by 2 bases, 3 bases remained unmatched. Germline V gene data show CDR1 as SGHKS and CDR2 as YYEKEE (reference sequence). In nucleotides, the CDR3 is TGTGCCAGCAGCTTGACAGGGGTCACTGGAAACACCATATATTTT. Translated, it gives CASSLTGVTGNTIYF.

The chain joins TRBV6-4 to TRBJ2-6; 9 positions agree with TRBD2. CDR3 length: 17 amino acids. Germline V gene data show CDR1 as MRHNA and CDR2 as SNTAGT. With 0 bases clipped from V and 0 bases from J, the junction kept 0 bases outside the gene matches. The CDR3 loop is CASSDSAGGSGANVLTF. CDR3 nucleotides: TGTGCCAGCAGTGACTCAGCGGGAGGCTCTGGGGCCAACGTCCTGACTTTC.

V gene TRBV10-3 combines with J gene TRBJ2-7, with 7 bases aligning to TRBD1. The germline V gene encodes CDR1 ENHRY and CDR2 SYGVKD. V lost 7 bases and J lost 1; bases outside the gene matches: 16. This CDR3 comprises 17 residues. The CDR3 coding sequence is TGTGCCATCACCCCCCCCGAGGGGGCAGGGGGATCCTACGAGCAGTACTTC. It specifies CAITPPEGAGGSYEQYF.

The gene calls are TRBV6-5 and TRBJ1-2; D may be TRBD1 (5 bases). Germline values: CDR1 MNHEY, CDR2 SVGAGI. CDR3 length equals 15 residues. Trimming left V 4 bases short and J 5 bases short, with 17 bases between. The CDR3 region is CASSWRRGMGYGYTF. The CDR3 nucleotides read TGTGCCAGCAGTTGGCGCCGGGGGATGGGATATGGCTACACCTTC.

The rearrangement joins TRBV7-2 to TRBJ1-2; 10 positions agree with TRBD1. Germline V gives CDR1 SGHTA, CDR2 FQGNSA. V trimming: 3 bases; J trimming: 5 bases; junction bases outside the gene matches: 6. The CDR3 sequence is 15 residues long. The CDR3 region is CASSFNRDRGYGYTF. The CDR3 DNA follows: TGTGCCAGCAGCTTCAACCGGGACAGGGGATATGGCTACACCTTC.

This chain joins TRBV27 and TRBJ2-2; D gene unclear. Germline V gene sequence: CDR1 MNHEY, CDR2 SMNVEV (reference sequence). This CDR3 spans 12 amino acids. V shed 9 bases and J shed 5 bases, with 10 bases lying between them. This chain's CDR3 is CASSLGTGELFF. Here the CDR3 DNA reads TGTGCCAGTTCGTTAGGGACCGGGGAGCTGTTTTTT.

The chain employs TRBV5-6 and TRBJ2-1, with 10 bases fitting TRBD2. J gave up 4 bases and V 2 bases, and 3 bases lay outside the gene matches. CDR3 length equals 15 residues. Germline CDR1 and CDR2: SGHDT and YYEEEE. The CDR3: CASSLLAGTYNEQFF. The CDR3 DNA follows: TGTGCCAGCAGCTTACTAGCGGGAACATACAATGAGCAGTTCTTC.

To note about this clone: No DNA is shown, since the ends of the CDR3 on it are uncertain; the CDR3 is the one TCRdb lists. This sequence joins TRBV5-4 and TRBJ2-5; the tabulated D call, TRBD2, remains unverified against the DNA. The CDR3 spans 13 residues, counting both ends. Germline values: CDR1 SGHNT, CDR2 YYREEE (reference sequence). This CDR3 is CASSSSDQETQYF.

The rearrangement uses TRBV6-5 and TRBJ1-4; D is possibly TRBD1 (5 bases). The CDR3 runs to 14 residues. Germline-derived CDR1 and CDR2 are MNHEY and SVGAGI. V was pared by 3 bases and J by 12 bases, with 17 bases between. The CDR3 nucleotides read TGTGCCAGCAGTTATAGTTTCGGCGAGGGACAACTGTTTTTT. It specifies CASSYSFGEGQLFF.

The V call is TRBV5-4, the J call TRBJ2-3, with a tentative D call TRBD2 (5 bases). The germline V gene has CDR1 SGHNT and CDR2 YYREEE (reference sequence). CDR3 size: 13 residues. The V and J ends lost 2 bases and 4 bases respectively, with 8 bases between them. Written as DNA, the CDR3 is TGTGCCAGCAGCTTAGGGCGGGCAGATACGCAGTATTTT. Translated: CASSLGRADTQYF.

CDR3 region: CASRQAGASRETQYF. The DNA of the CDR3 is TGTGCCAGCAGGCAAGCGGGGGCTAGCCGAGAGACCCAGTACTTC. The genes are TRBV27 and TRBJ2-5, with 8 bases identical to TRBD2. CDR3 length equals 15 residues. The V gene end was trimmed by 6 bases and the J gene end by 4 bases; junction bases not matched to a gene: 10. Germline V gives CDR1 MNHEY, CDR2 SMNVEV (reference sequence).

The rearrangement uses TRBV2 and TRBJ2-5, with a possible D match to TRBD1 (6 bases). This CDR3 has 13 amino acids. The V gene lost 6 bases and the J gene lost 3 bases, with 11 bases spanning the gap. The germline CDR1 and CDR2 sequences are SNHLY and FYNNEI. The CDR3, as DNA: TGTGCCAGCAGAGGGGACAACAAAGAGACCCAGTACTTC. This translates into CASRGDNKETQYF.

The V and J genes are TRBV20-1 and TRBJ2-5; tentative D call: TRBD2 (6 bases). Germline V gene lookup returns CDR1 DFQATT and CDR2 SNEGSKA (reference sequence). V lost 6 bases and J lost 3, with 8 bases in between. The CDR3 runs 11 residues. This chain's CDR3 is CSAGEEETQYF. The CDR3 region has the DNA TGCAGTGCCGGGGAGGAAGAGACCCAGTACTTC.

The V and J genes are TRBV7-2 and TRBJ2-5; D is perhaps TRBD1 or TRBD2 (5 bases each). Trimming removed 5 bases from V and 2 bases from J, with 12 bases in between. The germline V gene encodes CDR1 SGHTA and CDR2 FQGNSA. The CDR3 spans 14 residues. CDR3 sequence reads: CASSRLWGQETQYF. CDR3 sequence (DNA): TGTGCCAGCAGCCGCCTGTGGGGGCAAGAGACCCAGTACTTC.

The chain links TRBV4-3 to TRBJ2-2; 7 positions match TRBD1. With V trimmed by 1 base and J by 2 bases, 7 bases remained unmatched. The CDR3 spans 17 residues. Looked up from germline, CDR1 is LGHNA and CDR2 is YSLEER. CDR3 bases: TGCGCCAGCAGCCAAGTCGTAGGGGGCCCCAACACCGGGGAGCTGTTTTTT. Amino acids: CASSQVVGGPNTGELFF.

The chain carries TRBV6-5 and TRBJ2-7; possibly TRBD1 or TRBD2 for D (5 bases each). Germline CDR1 and CDR2: MNHEY and SVGAGI. The CDR3 has 14 residues. The V end was cut by 0 bases, the J end by 3 bases, with 9 bases between. The CDR3 loop reads CASSYSGAGYEQYF. For the CDR3, the DNA is TGTGCCAGCAGTTACTCAGGGGCGGGCTACGAGCAGTACTTC.

This chain connects TRBV25-1 to TRBJ2-5, with D perhaps matching TRBD2 (7 bases). V was shortened by 6 bases and J by 3 bases, with 17 bases between the two germline ends. The CDR3 covers 15 residues. The V gene's germline CDR1 is MGHDK and CDR2 SYGVNS. The CDR3 bases are TGTGCCAGCAGCAAAGGGGGGGAAGGAGAAGAGACCCAGTACTTC. It yields the protein CASSKGGEGEETQYF.

This chain connects TRBV5-6 to TRBJ2-5; 7 nucleotides line up with TRBD1. CDR1 and CDR2 (germline): SGHDT, YYEEEE. With 0 bases clipped from V and 4 bases from J, the junction kept 6 bases outside the gene matches. CDR3 size: 15 residues. The CDR3 nucleotides are TGTGCCAGCAGCTTGGGGGGACAGACTACAGAGACCCAGTACTTC. It encodes CASSLGGQTTETQYF.

This sequence joins TRBV4-1 and TRBJ2-7; TRBD2 matches 10 bases. Germline assignment: CDR1 MGHRA and CDR2 YSYEKL. This CDR3 has 16 amino acids. V dropped 4 bases and J dropped 3; count of bases not matched to a gene: 9. The CDR3 nucleotides read TGCGCCAGCAGCCCACCCGGGACTAGCGCTGACTACGAGCAGTACTTC. Its translation: CASSPPGTSADYEQYF.

The genes are TRBV6-1 and TRBJ2-5, with 7 bases identical to TRBD2. The better agreement between TRBJ2-7 and the DNA end casts doubt on the J call. The CDR3 extends over 13 amino acids. Germline V gene sequence: CDR1 MNHNS, CDR2 SASEGT. The CDR3 coding sequence is TGTGCCAGCACCCCTAGCGGTCTCTACGAGCAGTACTTC. It codes for CASTPSGLYEQYF.